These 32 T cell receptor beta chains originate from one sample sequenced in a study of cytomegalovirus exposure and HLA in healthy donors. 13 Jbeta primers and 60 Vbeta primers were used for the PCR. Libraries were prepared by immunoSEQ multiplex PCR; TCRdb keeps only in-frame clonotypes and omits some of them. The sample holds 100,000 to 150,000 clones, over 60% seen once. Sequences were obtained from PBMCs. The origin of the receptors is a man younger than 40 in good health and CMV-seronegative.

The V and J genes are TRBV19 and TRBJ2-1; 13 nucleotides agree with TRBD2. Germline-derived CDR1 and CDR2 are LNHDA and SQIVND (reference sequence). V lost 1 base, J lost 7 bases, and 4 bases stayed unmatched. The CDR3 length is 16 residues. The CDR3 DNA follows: TGTGCCAGTAGTATAGCGGGACTAGCGGGAAAGAATGAGCAGTTCTTC. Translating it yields CASSIAGLAGKNEQFF.

The CDR3, as DNA: TGTGCCAGCAGCTCATTAGCGGGAGGGTTACAAGATACGCAGTATTTT. It translates to CASSSLAGGLQDTQYF. The rearrangement uses TRBV7-7 and TRBJ2-3, with 11 bases fitting TRBD2. Per the germline V gene, CDR1 is SSHAT and CDR2 is FNYEAQ (reference sequence). V shed 4 bases, J shed 5 bases, and the junction held 8 bases outside the gene matches. CDR3 length: 16 residues.

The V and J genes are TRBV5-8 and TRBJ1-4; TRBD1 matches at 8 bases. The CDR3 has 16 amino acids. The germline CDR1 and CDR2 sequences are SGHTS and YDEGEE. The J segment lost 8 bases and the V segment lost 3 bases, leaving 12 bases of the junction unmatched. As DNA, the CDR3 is TGTGCCAGCAGCTGGGCCGGACAGGGAGGTCGCGAAAAACTGTTTTTT. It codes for CASSWAGQGGREKLFF.

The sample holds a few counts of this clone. CDR3 in amino acids: CASSHIERSYEQYF. Written as DNA, the CDR3 is TGTGCCAGCAGCCACATCGAGCGGAGCTACGAGCAGTACTTC. The gene calls are TRBV6-5 and TRBJ2-7, with D possibly matching TRBD2 (5 bases). The germline V and J ends were trimmed by 6 bases and 3 bases, with 15 bases remaining between them. This CDR3 is 14 amino acids long. Germline CDR1 and CDR2: MNHEY and SVGAGI.

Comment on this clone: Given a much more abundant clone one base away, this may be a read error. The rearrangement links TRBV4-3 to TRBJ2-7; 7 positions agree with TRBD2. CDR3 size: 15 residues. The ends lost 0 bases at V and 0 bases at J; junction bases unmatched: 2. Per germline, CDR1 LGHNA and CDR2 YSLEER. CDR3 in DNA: TGCGCCAGCAGCCAAGAGTGGGGGGGCTCCTACGAGCAGTACTTC. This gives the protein CASSQEWGGSYEQYF.

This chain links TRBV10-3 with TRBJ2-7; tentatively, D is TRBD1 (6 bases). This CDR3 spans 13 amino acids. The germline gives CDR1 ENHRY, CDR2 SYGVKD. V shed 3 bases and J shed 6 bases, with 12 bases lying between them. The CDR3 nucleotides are TGTGCCATCAGTGAATTGGGGGCGTTCGAGCAGTACTTC. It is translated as CAISELGAFEQYF.

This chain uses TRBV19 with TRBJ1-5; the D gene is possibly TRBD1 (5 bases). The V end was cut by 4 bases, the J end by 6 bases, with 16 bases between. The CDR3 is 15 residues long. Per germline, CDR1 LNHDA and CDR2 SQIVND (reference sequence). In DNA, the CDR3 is TGTGCCAGTAGTACCGTGGGCAGGGCAAGTCAGCCCCAGCATTTT. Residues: CASSTVGRASQPQHF.

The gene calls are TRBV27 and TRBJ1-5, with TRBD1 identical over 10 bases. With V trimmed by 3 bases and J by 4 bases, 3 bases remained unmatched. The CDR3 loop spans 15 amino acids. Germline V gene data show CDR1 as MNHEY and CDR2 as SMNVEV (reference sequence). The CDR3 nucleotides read TGTGCCAGCAGTTTGGACAGGGGGTGGAATCAGCCCCAGCATTTT. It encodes CASSLDRGWNQPQHF.

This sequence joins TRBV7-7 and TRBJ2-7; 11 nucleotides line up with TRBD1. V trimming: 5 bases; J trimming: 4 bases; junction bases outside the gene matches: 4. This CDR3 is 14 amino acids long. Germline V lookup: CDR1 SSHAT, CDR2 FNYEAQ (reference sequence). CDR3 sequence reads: CASSPGQGEYEQYF. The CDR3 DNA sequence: TGTGCCAGCAGCCCGGGACAGGGGGAATACGAGCAGTACTTC.

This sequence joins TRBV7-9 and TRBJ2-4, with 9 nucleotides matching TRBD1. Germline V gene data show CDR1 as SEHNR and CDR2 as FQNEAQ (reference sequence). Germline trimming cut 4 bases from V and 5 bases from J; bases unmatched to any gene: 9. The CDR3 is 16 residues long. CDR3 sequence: CASSSWVGQGENIQYF. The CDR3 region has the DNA TGTGCCAGCAGCTCCTGGGTGGGACAGGGCGAAAACATTCAGTACTTC.

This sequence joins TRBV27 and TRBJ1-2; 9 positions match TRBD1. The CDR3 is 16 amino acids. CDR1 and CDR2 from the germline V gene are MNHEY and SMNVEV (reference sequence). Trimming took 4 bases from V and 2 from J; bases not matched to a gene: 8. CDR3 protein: CASSSSTQGANYGYTF. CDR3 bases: TGTGCCAGCAGTTCATCCACACAGGGGGCAAACTATGGCTACACCTTC.

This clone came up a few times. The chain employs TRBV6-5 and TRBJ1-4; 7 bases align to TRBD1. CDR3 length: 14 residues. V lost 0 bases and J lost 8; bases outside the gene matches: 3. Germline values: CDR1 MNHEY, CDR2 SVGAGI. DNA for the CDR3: TGTGCCAGCAGTTACTCGAGGGGGCGGGAAAAACTGTTTTTT. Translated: CASSYSRGREKLFF.

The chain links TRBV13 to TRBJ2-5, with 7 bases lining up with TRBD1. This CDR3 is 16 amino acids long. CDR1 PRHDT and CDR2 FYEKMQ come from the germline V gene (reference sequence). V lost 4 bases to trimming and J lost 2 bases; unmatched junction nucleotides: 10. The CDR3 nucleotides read TGTGCCAGCAGCTCAAGGCTAGGGACAGTTCAAGAGACCCAGTACTTC. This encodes CASSSRLGTVQETQYF.

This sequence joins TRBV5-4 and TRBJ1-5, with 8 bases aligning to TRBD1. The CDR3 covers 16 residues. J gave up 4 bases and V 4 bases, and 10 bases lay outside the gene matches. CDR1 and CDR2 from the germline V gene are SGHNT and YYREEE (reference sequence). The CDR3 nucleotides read TGTGCCAGCAGCACATGGACAGGGAGTAAAAATCAGCCCCAGCATTTT. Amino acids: CASSTWTGSKNQPQHF.

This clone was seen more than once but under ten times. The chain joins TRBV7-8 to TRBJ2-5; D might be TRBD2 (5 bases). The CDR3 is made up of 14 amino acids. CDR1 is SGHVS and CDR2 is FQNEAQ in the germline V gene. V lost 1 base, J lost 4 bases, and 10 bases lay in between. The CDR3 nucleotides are TGTGCCAGCAGCTTAGATCCCGGGGTAGAGACCCAGTACTTC. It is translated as CASSLDPGVETQYF. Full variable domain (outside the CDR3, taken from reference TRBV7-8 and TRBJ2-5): GAGVSQSPRYKVAKRGQDVALRCDPISGHVSLFWYQQALGQGPEFLTYFQNEAQLDKSGLPSDRFFAERPEGSVSTLKIQRTQQEDSAVYLCASSLDPGVETQYFGPGTRLLVL.

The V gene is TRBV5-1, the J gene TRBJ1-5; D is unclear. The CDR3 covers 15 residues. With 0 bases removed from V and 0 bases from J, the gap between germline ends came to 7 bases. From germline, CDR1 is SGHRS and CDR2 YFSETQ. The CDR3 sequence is CASSLGQNSNQPQHF. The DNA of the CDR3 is TGCGCCAGCAGCTTGGGTCAAAATAGCAATCAGCCCCAGCATTTT.

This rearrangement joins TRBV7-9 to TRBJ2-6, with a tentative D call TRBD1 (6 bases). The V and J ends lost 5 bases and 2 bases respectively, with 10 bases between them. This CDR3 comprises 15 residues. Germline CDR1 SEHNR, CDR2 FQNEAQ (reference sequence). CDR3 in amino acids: CASSHRVTGANVLTF. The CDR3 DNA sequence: TGTGCCAGCAGCCACAGGGTAACTGGGGCCAACGTCCTGACTTTC.

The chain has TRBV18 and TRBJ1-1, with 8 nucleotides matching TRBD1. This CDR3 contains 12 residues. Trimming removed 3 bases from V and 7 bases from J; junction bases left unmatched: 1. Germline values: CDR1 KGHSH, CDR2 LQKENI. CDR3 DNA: TGTGCCAGCTCACCGGACAGGGATGAAGCTTTCTTT. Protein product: CASSPDRDEAFF.

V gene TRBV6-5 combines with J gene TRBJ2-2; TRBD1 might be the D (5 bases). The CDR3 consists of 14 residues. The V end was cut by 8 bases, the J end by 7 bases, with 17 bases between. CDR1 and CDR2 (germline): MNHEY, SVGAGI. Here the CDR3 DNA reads TGTGCCAGCCGGTTTAGGGGCGAGAACGGGGAGCTGTTTTTT. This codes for CASRFRGENGELFF.

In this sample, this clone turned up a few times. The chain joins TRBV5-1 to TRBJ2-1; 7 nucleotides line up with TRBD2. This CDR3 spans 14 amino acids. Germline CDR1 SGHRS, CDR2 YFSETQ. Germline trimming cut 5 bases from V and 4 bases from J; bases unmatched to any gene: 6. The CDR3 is CASSAGDVYNEQFF. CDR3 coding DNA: TGCGCCAGCAGTGCGGGAGATGTTTACAATGAGCAGTTCTTC. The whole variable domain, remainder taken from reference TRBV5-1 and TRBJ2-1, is KAGVTQTPRYLIKTRGQQVTLSCSPISGHRSVSWYQQTPGQGLQFLFEYFSETQRNKGNFPGRFSGRQFSNSRSEMNVSTLELGDSALYLCASSAGDVYNEQFFGPGTRLTVL.

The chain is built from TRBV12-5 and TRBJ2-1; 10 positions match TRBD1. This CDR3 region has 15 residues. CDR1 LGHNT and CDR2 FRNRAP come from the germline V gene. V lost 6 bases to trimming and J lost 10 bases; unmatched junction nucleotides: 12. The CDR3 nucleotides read TGTGCTAGTGGCCACGGGACAGGGGACGGGTTGGAGCAGTTCTTC. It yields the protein CASGHGTGDGLEQFF.

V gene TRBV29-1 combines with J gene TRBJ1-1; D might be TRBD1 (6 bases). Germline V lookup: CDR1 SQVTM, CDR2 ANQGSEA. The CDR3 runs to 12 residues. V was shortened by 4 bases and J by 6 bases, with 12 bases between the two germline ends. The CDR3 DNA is TGCAGCGTTGGGAACGGACAGCCTGAAGCTTTCTTT. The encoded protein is CSVGNGQPEAFF.

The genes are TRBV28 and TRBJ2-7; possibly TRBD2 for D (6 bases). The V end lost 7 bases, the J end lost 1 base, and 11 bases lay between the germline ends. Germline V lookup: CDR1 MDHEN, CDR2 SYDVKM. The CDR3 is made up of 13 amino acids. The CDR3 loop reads CASTSGRSYEQYF. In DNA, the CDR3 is TGTGCCAGCACTTCAGGGAGGTCCTACGAGCAGTACTTC.

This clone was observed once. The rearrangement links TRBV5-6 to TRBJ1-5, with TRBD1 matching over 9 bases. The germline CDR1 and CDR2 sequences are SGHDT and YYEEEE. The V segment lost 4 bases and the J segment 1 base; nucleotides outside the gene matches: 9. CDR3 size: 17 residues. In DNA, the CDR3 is TGTGCCAGCAGCCAAAACAGGGGGCGTTGGAGCAATCAGCCCCAGCATTTT. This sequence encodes CASSQNRGRWSNQPQHF.

The CDR3 sequence is CASSQEGQVQFF. The CDR3 DNA reads TGCGCCAGCAGCCAAGAAGGACAGGTACAGTTCTTC. The V and J genes are TRBV4-3 and TRBJ2-1; 7 bases fit TRBD1. Trimming took 0 bases from V and 13 from J; bases not matched to a gene: 3. CDR3 length: 12 amino acids. Germline lookup yields CDR1 LGHNA and CDR2 YSLEER.

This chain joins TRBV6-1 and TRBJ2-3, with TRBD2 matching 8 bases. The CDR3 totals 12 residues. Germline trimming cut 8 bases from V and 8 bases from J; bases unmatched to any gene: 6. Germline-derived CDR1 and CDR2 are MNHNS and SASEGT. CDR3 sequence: CASAGGGGTQYF. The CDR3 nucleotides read TGTGCCAGCGCGGGAGGAGGCGGTACGCAGTATTTT.

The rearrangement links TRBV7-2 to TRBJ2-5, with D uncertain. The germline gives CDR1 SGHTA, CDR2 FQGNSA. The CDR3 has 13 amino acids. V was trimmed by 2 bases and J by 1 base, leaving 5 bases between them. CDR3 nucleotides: TGTGCCAGCAGCTTAATTCTCCAAGAGACCCAGTACTTC. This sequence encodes CASSLILQETQYF.

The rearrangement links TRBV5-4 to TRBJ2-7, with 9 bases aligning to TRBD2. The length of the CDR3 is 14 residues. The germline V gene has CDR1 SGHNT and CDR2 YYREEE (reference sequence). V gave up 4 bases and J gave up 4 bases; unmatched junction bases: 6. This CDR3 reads CASSHSGSKYEQYF. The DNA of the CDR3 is TGTGCCAGCAGCCATAGCGGGAGTAAATACGAGCAGTACTTC. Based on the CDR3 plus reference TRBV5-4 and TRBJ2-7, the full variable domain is ETGVTQSPTHLIKTRGQQVTLRCSSQSGHNTVSWYQQALGQGPQFIFQYYREEENGRGNFPPRFSGLQFPNYSSELNVNALELDDSALYLCASSHSGSKYEQYFGPGTRLTVT.

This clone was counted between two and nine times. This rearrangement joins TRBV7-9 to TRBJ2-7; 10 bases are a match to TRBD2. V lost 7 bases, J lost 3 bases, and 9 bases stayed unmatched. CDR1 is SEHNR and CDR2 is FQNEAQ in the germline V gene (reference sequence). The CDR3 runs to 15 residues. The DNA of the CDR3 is TGTGCCAGCACCCGAGGAACTAGCGGGGACTACGAGCAGTACTTC. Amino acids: CASTRGTSGDYEQYF.

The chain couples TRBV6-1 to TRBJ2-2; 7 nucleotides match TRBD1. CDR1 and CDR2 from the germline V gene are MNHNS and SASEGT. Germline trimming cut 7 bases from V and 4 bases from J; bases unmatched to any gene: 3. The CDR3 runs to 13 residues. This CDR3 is CASKAGGTGELFF. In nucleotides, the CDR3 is TGTGCCAGCAAAGCAGGGGGCACCGGGGAGCTGTTTTTT.

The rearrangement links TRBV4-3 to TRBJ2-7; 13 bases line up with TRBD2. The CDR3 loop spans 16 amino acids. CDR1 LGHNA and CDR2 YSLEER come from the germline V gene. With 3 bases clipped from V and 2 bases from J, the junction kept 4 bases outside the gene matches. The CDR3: CASSHDGTSGAYEQYF. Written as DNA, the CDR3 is TGCGCCAGCAGCCACGATGGGACTAGCGGGGCCTACGAGCAGTACTTC.

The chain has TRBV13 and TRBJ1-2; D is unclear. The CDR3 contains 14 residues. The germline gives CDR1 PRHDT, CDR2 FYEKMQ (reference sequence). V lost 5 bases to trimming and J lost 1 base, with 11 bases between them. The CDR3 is CASSLQTFNYGYTF. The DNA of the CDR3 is TGTGCCAGCAGCCTTCAGACATTTAACTATGGCTACACCTTC.